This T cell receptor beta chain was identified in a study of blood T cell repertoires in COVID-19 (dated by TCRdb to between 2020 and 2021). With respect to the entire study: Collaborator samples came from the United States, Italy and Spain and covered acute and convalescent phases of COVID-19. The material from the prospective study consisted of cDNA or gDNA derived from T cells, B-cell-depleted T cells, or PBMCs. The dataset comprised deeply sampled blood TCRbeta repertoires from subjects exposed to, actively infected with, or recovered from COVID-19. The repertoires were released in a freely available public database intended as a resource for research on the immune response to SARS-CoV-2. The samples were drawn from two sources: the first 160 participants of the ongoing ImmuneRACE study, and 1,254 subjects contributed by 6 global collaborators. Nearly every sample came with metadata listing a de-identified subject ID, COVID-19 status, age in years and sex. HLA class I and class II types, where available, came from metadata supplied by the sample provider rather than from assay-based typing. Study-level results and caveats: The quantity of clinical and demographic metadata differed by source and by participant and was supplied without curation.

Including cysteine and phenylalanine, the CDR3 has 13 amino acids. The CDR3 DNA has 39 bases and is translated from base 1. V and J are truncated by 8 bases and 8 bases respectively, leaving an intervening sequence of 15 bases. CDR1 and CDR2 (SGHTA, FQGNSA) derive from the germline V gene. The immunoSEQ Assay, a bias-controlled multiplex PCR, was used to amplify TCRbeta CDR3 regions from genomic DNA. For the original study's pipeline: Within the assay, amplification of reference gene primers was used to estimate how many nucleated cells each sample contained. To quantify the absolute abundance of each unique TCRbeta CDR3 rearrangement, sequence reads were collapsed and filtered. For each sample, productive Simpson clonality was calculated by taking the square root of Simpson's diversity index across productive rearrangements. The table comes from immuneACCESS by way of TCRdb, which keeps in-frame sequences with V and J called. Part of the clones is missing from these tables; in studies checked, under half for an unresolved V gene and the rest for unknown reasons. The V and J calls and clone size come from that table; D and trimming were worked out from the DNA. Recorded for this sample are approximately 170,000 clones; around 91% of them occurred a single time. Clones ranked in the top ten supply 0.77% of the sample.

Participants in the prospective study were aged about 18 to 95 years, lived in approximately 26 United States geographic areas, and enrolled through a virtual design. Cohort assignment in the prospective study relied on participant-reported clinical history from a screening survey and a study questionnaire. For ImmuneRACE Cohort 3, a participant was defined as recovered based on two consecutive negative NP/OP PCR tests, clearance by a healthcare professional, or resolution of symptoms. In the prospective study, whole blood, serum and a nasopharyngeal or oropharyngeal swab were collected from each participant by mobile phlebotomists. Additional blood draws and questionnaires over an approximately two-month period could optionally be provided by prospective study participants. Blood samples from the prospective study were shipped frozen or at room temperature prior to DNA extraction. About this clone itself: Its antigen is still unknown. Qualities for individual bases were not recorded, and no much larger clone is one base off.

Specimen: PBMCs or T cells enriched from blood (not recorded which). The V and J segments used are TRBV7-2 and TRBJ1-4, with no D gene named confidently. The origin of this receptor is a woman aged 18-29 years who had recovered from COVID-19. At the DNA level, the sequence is TGTGCCAGCGCTGGAGCGGGTCGCGAAAAACTGTTTTTT. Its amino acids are CASAGAGREKLFF.